This T cell receptor (beta chain) was identified during a study of control samples from healthy donors and cancer patients. The ends lost 7 bases at V and 6 bases at J; junction bases unmatched: 6. Germline CDR1 reads SGHTA; CDR2 reads FQGNSA. The length of the CDR3 is 14 residues. Measured with immunoSEQ multiplex PCR; TCRdb has only the in-frame clones, and not every one. The profile shows about 50,000 clones, almost 90% of them singletons. This receptor was taken from a man aged 50 to 59 with head and neck cancer. Sequenced: PBMCs. The chain couples TRBV7-2 to TRBJ2-3; 11 nucleotides agree with TRBD2. This CDR3 reads CASTRTSGYDTQYF. The DNA of the CDR3 is TGTGCCAGCACCCGGACTAGCGGGTATGATACGCAGTATTTT. Full variable domain (outside the CDR3, taken from reference TRBV7-2 and TRBJ2-3): GAGVSQSPSNKVTEKGKDVELRCDPISGHTALYWYRQSLGQGLEFLIYFQGNSAPDKSGLPSDRFSAERTGGSVSTLTIQRTQQEDSAVYLCASTRTSGYDTQYFGPGTRLTVL.